This T cell receptor beta chain was identified during a study of blood T cells in healthy people across ages. General study points: Estimated diversity across one million T cells was deemed an underestimate.

Each of the donors had approximately 10 milliliters of peripheral blood drawn into EDTA-treated Vacutainer tubes. Then a second PCR, running roughly 7 to 12 cycles, was carried out with a sample-barcoded 5' primer and a J-beta primer mix. TCRdb processed the 5' RACE reads anew with MiXCR; each CDR3 protein has one entry. The sample shows more than 500,000 distinct CDR3 sequences, about 29% of them seen only once. About this clonotype itself: The antigen is undetermined.

The sample was also linked to a second study, of T cells of mothers and their children.

What was sequenced was blood. This TCR was recovered from a boy aged 2 to 10 in good health.

The CDR3 sequence: CASSEAGYTDTQYF. DNA for the CDR3: TGTGCCAGCAGTGAAGCGGGTTACACAGATACGCAGTATTTT. The chain couples TRBV6-4 to TRBJ2-3, with D possibly TRBD2 on 6 matching bases. The CDR3 is 14 residues long. Germline CDR1 MRHNA, CDR2 SNTAGT. V was pared by 3 bases and J by 2 bases, with 9 bases between.